The entry that follows covers one TCR beta chain sequence. The antigen remains undetermined. The entry originates in a study of blood T cells in healthy people across ages. The study, taken as a whole, reports: Since the PBMCs were unsorted, naive and antigen-experienced cells could not be conclusively compared. Older age coincided with a roughly linear decline in TCR beta diversity per million T cells. Across samples, TCR beta diversity tracked strongly with naive T cell percentage.

Looked up from germline, CDR1 is SQVTM and CDR2 is ANQGSEA. The length of the CDR3 is 12 residues. Losses at the gene ends were 4 bases for V and 5 bases for J; bases not matched to a gene: 4. Combining a sample-barcoded 5' primer with a J-beta primer mix, a second PCR ran for roughly 7 to 12 cycles. Each CDR3 protein gets one entry after TCRdb re-called the 5' RACE reads with MiXCR. The table shows roughly 500,000 distinct CDR3 sequences, with approximately 27% occurring only once. This clonotype was obtained from a woman between 70 and 85 years old in good health. This chain connects TRBV29-1 to TRBJ2-5; 7 nucleotides match TRBD2. The sample was blood. CDR3 loop: CSVGEGIETQYF. The CDR3 nucleotides are TGCAGCGTTGGGGAGGGGATCGAGACCCAGTACTTC.